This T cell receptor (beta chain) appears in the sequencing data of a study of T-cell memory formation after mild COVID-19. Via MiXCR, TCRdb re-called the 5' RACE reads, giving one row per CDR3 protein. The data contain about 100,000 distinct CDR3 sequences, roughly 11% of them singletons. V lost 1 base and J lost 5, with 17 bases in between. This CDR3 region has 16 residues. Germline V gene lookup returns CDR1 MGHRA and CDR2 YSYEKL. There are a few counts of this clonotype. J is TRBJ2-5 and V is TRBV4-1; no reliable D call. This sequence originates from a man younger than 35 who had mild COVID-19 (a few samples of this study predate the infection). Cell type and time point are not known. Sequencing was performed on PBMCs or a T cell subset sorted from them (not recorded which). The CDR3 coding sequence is TGCGCCAGCAGCCAAGGATCCTGGTCCTTCGGGGAGACCCAGTACTTC. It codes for CASSQGSWSFGETQYF.